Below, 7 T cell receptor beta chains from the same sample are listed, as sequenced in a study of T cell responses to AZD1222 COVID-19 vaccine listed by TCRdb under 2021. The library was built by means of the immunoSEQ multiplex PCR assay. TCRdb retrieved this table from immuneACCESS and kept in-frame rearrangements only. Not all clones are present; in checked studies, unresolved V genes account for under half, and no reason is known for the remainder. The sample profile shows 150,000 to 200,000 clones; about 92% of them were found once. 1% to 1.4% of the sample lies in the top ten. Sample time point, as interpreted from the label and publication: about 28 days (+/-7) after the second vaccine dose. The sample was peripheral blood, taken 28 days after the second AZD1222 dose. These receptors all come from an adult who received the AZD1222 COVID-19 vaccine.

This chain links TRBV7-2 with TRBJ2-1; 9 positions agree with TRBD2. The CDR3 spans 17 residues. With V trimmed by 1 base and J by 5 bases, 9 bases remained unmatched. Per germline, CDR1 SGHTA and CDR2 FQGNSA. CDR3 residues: CASSLGLADNYHNEQFF. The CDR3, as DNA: TGTGCCAGCAGCTTAGGACTAGCGGATAACTATCACAATGAGCAGTTCTTC.

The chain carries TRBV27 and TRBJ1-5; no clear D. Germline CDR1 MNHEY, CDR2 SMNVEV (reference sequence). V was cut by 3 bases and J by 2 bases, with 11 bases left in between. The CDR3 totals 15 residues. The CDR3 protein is CASSLESPGNQPQHF. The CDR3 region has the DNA TGTGCCAGCAGTTTGGAGTCGCCCGGCAATCAGCCCCAGCATTTT.

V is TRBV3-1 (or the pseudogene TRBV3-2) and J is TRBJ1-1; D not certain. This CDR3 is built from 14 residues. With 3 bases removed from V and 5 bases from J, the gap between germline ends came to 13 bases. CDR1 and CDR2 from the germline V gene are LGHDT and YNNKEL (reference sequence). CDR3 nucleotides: TGTGCCAGCAGCCATAGGGTCCTGGGGACTGAAGCTTTCTTT. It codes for CASSHRVLGTEAFF.

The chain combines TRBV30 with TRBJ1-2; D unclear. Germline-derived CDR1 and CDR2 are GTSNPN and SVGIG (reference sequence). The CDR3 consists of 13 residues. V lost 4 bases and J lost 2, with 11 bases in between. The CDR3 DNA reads TGTGCCTGGACCCGTGAGACCAACTATGGCTACACCTTC. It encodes CAWTRETNYGYTF.

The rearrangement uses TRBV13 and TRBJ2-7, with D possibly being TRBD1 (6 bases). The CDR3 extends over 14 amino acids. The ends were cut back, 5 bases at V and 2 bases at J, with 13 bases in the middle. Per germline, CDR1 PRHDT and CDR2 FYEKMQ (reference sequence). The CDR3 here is CASSPRTDPYEQYF. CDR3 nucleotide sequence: TGTGCCAGCAGCCCAAGGACAGACCCCTACGAGCAGTACTTC.

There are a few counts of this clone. CDR3 residues: CASSPGQGYGYTF. CDR3 DNA: TGTGCCAGCAGCCCTGGACAGGGTTATGGCTACACCTTC. The chain joins TRBV7-2 to TRBJ1-2; 8 positions match TRBD1. V lost 5 bases, J lost 5 bases, and 4 bases stayed unmatched. CDR1 SGHTA and CDR2 FQGNSA come from the germline V gene. The CDR3 contains 13 residues.

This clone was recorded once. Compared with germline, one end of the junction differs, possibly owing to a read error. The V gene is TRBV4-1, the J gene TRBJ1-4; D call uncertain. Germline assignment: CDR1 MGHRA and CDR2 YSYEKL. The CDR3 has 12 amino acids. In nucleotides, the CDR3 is TGCGCCAGCACCCAATCCGGAGAAAAACTGTTTTTT. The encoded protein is CASTQSGEKLFF.